Below, 29 T cell receptor beta chains from the same sample are listed, as sequenced in a study of monozygotic twins with inflammatory bowel disease. TCRdb re-called the 5' RACE reads and catalogs CDR3 proteins one per entry, DNA excluded. The listing records around 100,000 distinct CDR3 sequences. Sequenced: blood. These receptors were collected from a human donor with ulcerative colitis or Crohn's disease, or a healthy co-twin of an affected twin (not recorded which).

The V call is TRBV14, the J call TRBJ1-4. CDR3 length equals 14 residues. The germline gives CDR1 SGHDN, CDR2 FVKESK. The chain's CDR3 is CASSQPTQNEKLFF.

The genes are TRBV5-1 and TRBJ2-1. The CDR3 loop spans 14 amino acids. Germline loops: CDR1 SGHRS, CDR2 YFSETQ. The CDR3: CASSFQETYNEQFF.

This chain joins TRBV3-1 and TRBJ1-2; TCRdb reports TRBD1, a call that lacks DNA to check it against. The CDR3 is 12 amino acids. Per germline, CDR1 LGHDT and CDR2 YNNKEL (reference sequence). CDR3 amino acids: CASSRNDRSYTF.

This chain links TRBV5-6 with TRBJ1-6; TCRdb designates TRBD1, a call that cannot be tested without DNA. Germline V gene data show CDR1 as SGHDT and CDR2 as YYEEEE. The CDR3 runs to 14 residues. The CDR3 region is CASSFRQGFSPLHF.

The V call is TRBV28, the J call TRBJ2-3. Looked up from germline, CDR1 is MDHEN and CDR2 is SYDVKM. This CDR3 spans 13 amino acids. The CDR3 protein is CASSLKVVDTQYF.

This chain connects TRBV29-1 to TRBJ2-7; the TCRdb D gene call, TRBD2, has no DNA to confirm it. The germline V gene encodes CDR1 SQVTM and CDR2 ANQGSEA. The length of the CDR3 is 14 residues. CDR3 sequence: CSAILAGSSYEQYF.

The chain uses TRBV12-3 or TRBV12-4 and TRBJ1-2; the D call from TCRdb, TRBD1, cannot be confirmed without DNA. The CDR3 totals 16 residues. CDR3 region: CASSLYVGGLYYGYTF.

V and J are TRBV5-1 and TRBJ2-3. The CDR3 is 13 amino acids. Germline V gene lookup returns CDR1 SGHRS and CDR2 YFSETQ. The CDR3 loop reads CASSWDGTDTQYF.

V and J are TRBV27 and TRBJ2-7; no DNA is available, so the TRBD2 call from TCRdb remains unchecked. Germline V gene sequence: CDR1 MNHEY, CDR2 SMNVEV (reference sequence). The CDR3 runs to 16 residues. The CDR3 loop reads CASSFLTSGRAYEQYF.

The V and J genes are TRBV20-1 and TRBJ1-2; absent DNA, TCRdb's TRBD1 call cannot be checked. The CDR3 has 14 residues. Germline CDR1 DFQATT, CDR2 SNEGSKA (reference sequence). CDR3 protein: CSARGDRMLNGYTF.

The chain uses TRBV5-1 and TRBJ2-1; the TCRdb call, TRBD2, lacks DNA for checking. Germline CDR1 SGHRS, CDR2 YFSETQ. The CDR3 length is 20 residues. CDR3 sequence reads: CASSLEGGLAGLSSYNEQFF. Combining the CDR3 with reference TRBV5-1 and TRBJ2-1 gives the whole variable domain KAGVTQTPRYLIKTRGQQVTLSCSPISGHRSVSWYQQTPGQGLQFLFEYFSETQRNKGNFPGRFSGRQFSNSRSEMNVSTLELGDSALYLCASSLEGGLAGLSSYNEQFFGPGTRLTVL.

CDR3 region: CSARVSGGSEKLFF. The V gene is TRBV20-1, the J gene TRBJ1-4. The CDR3 has 14 residues. Germline-derived CDR1 and CDR2 are DFQATT and SNEGSKA (reference sequence).

V gene TRBV29-1 combines with J gene TRBJ2-2. CDR1 and CDR2 from the germline V gene are SQVTM and ANQGSEA. The CDR3 has 12 amino acids. The chain's CDR3 is CSVYGNTGELFF.

The CDR3 here is CASSSQGRDEKLFF. V gene TRBV5-1 combines with J gene TRBJ1-4; lacking DNA, the TRBD1 call made by TCRdb goes unchecked. Germline assignment: CDR1 SGHRS and CDR2 YFSETQ. The CDR3 consists of 14 residues.

The chain has TRBV5-1 and TRBJ2-1. The CDR3 extends over 14 amino acids. Germline V gene lookup returns CDR1 SGHRS and CDR2 YFSETQ. Here the CDR3 reads CASSLVVEVSEQFF.

The chain recombines TRBV28 with TRBJ1-2; checking the TCRdb D call of TRBD1 is not possible without DNA. The CDR3 totals 15 residues. Germline V CDR1 and CDR2: MDHEN, SYDVKM. The CDR3 sequence: CASSLTGTGYYGYTF.

The genes are TRBV7-3 and TRBJ2-1; TCRdb indicates TRBD1, and absent DNA this call remains unverified. Germline assignment: CDR1 SGHTA and CDR2 FQGTGA. This CDR3 is 15 amino acids long. CDR3 protein: CASSPGTGGDNEQFF.

V usage is TRBV5-5 and J usage is TRBJ2-2; TCRdb's D call, TRBD1, is unchecked because there is no DNA. The CDR3 sequence is 16 residues long. Germline CDR1 reads SGHKS; CDR2 reads YYEKEE (reference sequence). CDR3 sequence: CASSQGTLANTGELFF. The entire variable domain, with the rest obtained from reference TRBV5-5 and TRBJ2-2, is as follows: DAGVTQSPTHLIKTRGQQVTLRCSPISGHKSVSWYQQVLGQGPQFIFQYYEKEERGRGNFPDRFSARQFPNYSSELNVNALLLGDSALYLCASSQGTLANTGELFFGEGSRLTVL.

The J gene is TRBJ2-5, the V gene TRBV7-2; TCRdb returns TRBD1, unconfirmable since there is no DNA. The CDR3 is 11 amino acids. From germline, CDR1 is SGHTA and CDR2 FQGNSA. CDR3: CASSPRETQYF.

The rearrangement links TRBV12-3 or TRBV12-4 to TRBJ2-1; TCRdb's D gene call, TRBD1, goes unchecked for lack of DNA. The CDR3 extends over 20 amino acids. The CDR3 protein is CASSLPRDRDIRSSYNEQFF.

The chain joins TRBV9 to TRBJ2-7; the TCRdb call, TRBD1, lacks DNA for checking. Germline V gives CDR1 SGDLS, CDR2 YYNGEE. The CDR3 has 14 residues. The CDR3 region is CASSVDQGTHEQYF.

The gene calls are TRBV5-1 and TRBJ2-7. Per germline, CDR1 SGHRS and CDR2 YFSETQ. There are 15 residues in the CDR3. CDR3 amino acids: CASSLYEPSTYEQYF.

The V gene is TRBV5-1, the J gene TRBJ2-1. The CDR3 extends over 12 amino acids. The germline CDR1 and CDR2 sequences are SGHRS and YFSETQ. The CDR3 sequence is CASSLRPNEQFF.

V is TRBV30 and J is TRBJ1-5; TCRdb indicates TRBD1, and absent DNA this call remains unverified. The CDR3 extends over 12 amino acids. Germline V gene lookup returns CDR1 GTSNPN and CDR2 SVGIG (reference sequence). This CDR3 reads CAWSPGVQPQHF.

The genes are TRBV18 and TRBJ2-2. Per germline, CDR1 KGHSH and CDR2 LQKENI. The CDR3 is made up of 13 amino acids. The CDR3 here is CASPTGDTGELFF.

V is TRBV7-6 and J is TRBJ2-7; TCRdb picks TRBD1, but there is no DNA to check that call. The CDR3 is 15 residues long. CDR1 is SGHVS, CDR2 FNYEAQ, per germline. The CDR3 here is CASSEDRGTLVEQYF.

The rearrangement joins TRBV11-2 to TRBJ2-5; TCRdb's D call, TRBD1, is unchecked because there is no DNA. In germline, CDR1 is SGHAT, CDR2 FQNNGV. There are 15 residues in the CDR3. This CDR3 reads CASGLYGTGAETQYF.

The V and J genes are TRBV20-1 and TRBJ2-7. Germline values: CDR1 DFQATT, CDR2 SNEGSKA (reference sequence). The CDR3 loop spans 14 amino acids. The CDR3 here is CSAREAAFSYEQYF.

The chain couples TRBV20-1 to TRBJ1-5; there is no DNA to check the TCRdb D call of TRBD1. The CDR3 extends over 12 amino acids. CDR1 and CDR2 from the germline V gene are DFQATT and SNEGSKA (reference sequence). The CDR3 loop reads CRGTGPNQPQHF.